This TCR beta chain was found in a study of blood T cell repertoires in COVID-19. Across the whole study: Collection of acute and convalescent COVID-19 samples took place in the United States, Italy and Spain. In each case, the material was cDNA or gDNA derived from T cells, B-cell-depleted T cells, or PBMCs.

Original handling: Reference gene primer amplification in the assay estimated nucleated cell counts. Method: immunoSEQ multiplex PCR; TCRdb's copy keeps in-frame clones and lacks some. Clone size and V and J calls were adopted from that table, with D and trimming inferred from the DNA. The sample includes fewer than 200,000 clones, around nine tenths of them seen just once. The CDR3 is made up of 14 amino acids. Looked up from germline, CDR1 is GTSNPN and CDR2 is SVGIG (reference sequence). The V end lost 0 bases, the J end lost 4 bases, and 12 bases lay between the germline ends. The TCR comes from a woman younger than 35 who had recovered from COVID-19. This rearrangement joins TRBV30 to TRBJ1-2; D is uncertain. Sequencing used peripheral blood. CDR3 loop: CAWSVRVSVYGYTF. In DNA, the CDR3 is TGTGCCTGGAGTGTACGGGTTTCAGTCTATGGCTACACCTTC.